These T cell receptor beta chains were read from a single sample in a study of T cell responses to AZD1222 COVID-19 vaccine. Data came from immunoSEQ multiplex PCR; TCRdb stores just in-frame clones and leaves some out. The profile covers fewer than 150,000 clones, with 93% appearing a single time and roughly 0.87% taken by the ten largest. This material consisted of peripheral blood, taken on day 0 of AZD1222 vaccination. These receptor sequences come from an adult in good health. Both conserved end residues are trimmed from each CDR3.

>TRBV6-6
ASSYHTTGGITEAF
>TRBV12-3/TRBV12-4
ASALKAEAF
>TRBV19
ASSIQDPRGIETQY
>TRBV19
ASSTKGGQNYEQY
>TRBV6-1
ASSEIDVSNEKLF
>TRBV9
ASSADISMNTEAF
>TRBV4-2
ASSQDWSRGRLRSSYNEQF
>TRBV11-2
ASSLVGAAANTGELF
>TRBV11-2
ASTLDSYTEAF
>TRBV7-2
ASSLSGGAYNEQF
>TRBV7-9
ASSLGMVEPQH
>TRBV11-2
ASSPDRESYRPQH
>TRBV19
ASRTGPPFDQPQH
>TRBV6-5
ASSSTGAGANVLT
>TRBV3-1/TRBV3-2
ASSQEYRSYEQY
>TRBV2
ASRAGYGYT
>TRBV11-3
ASSLHPPGGGGTQY
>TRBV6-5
ASSYMSQNNYGYT
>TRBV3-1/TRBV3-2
ASSPSQGPTYGYT
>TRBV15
ATSRDSRDHT
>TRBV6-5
ASRSQGAGNQPQH
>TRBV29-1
SVVGSQGTYTEAF
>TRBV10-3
AIRDRPAGADTEAF
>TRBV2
ASNPKQVSNEKLF
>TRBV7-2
ASSLVGASLSTEAF
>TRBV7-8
ASSSGQGADTEAF
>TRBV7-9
ASSLRGQGHEQY
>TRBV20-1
SARTVVEAF
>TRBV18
ASSPPARSSGNTIY
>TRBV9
ASSVVTSGGNNEQF
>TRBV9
ASSDRDRLSGYT
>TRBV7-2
ASSYGLQNTEAF
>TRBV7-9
ASDFVGGPNTGELF
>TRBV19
ATTRQGWAF
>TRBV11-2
ASSHYNEQF
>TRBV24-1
ATTARTGSYEQY
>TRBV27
ASSSTAGGYNEQF
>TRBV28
ASRGRDSTGELF
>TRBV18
ASSPPGQSVAEQY
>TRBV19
ASSTVASGGRGEQF
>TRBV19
ASSTTGDFGTIY
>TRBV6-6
ASSYDPGGQPQH
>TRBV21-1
ASSKGQRDTEAF
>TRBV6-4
ASIRRVYQPQH
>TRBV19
ASSIRGRVNQPQH
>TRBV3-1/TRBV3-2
ASSQNTANTEAF
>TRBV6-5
ASSYRTASYEQY
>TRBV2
ASSEVGFRDRTIYGYT
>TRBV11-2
ASSLVSNYGYT
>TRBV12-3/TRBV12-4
ASSRTENYGYT